The 14 T cell receptor beta chains reported below all come from one sample, sequenced in a study of cytomegalovirus exposure and HLA in healthy donors. 13 Jbeta primers and 60 Vbeta primers were used for the PCR. Data came from immunoSEQ multiplex PCR; TCRdb stores just in-frame clones and leaves some out. The repertoire table contains some 55,000 clones. Sequenced sample: PBMCs. The origin of the receptors is a woman between 40 and 55 years old in good health and CMV-seronegative.

About this clone itself: Sequence at one end of the junction differs from germline and may be a read error. The CDR3 reads CAGRQGEGTEAFF. The CDR3 nucleotides read TGTGCCGGGAGACAGGGAGAGGGCACTGAAGCTTTCTTT. The chain recombines TRBV30 with TRBJ1-1, with 7 bases matching TRBD1. The CDR3 runs 13 residues. Germline V gene sequence: CDR1 GTSNPN, CDR2 SVGIG (reference sequence).

Concerning this clone: The junction and the germline gene differ at one end; a read error may be behind it. The chain uses TRBV27 and TRBJ2-1; TRBD2 might be the D (6 bases). This CDR3 has 15 amino acids. Germline CDR1 and CDR2: MNHEY and SMNVEV (reference sequence). DNA for the CDR3: TGTGCCAGCAGTTTAGACGGGAGCTCCGACAATGAGCAGTTCTTC. It translates to CASSLDGSSDNEQFF.

This chain joins TRBV9 and TRBJ2-3; 10 bases match TRBD2. V lost 3 bases, J lost 5 bases, and 9 bases stayed unmatched. The CDR3 covers 16 residues. Looked up from germline, CDR1 is SGDLS and CDR2 is YYNGEE. The CDR3 sequence is CASSASLAGAGDTQYF. The CDR3 coding sequence is TGTGCCAGCAGCGCTAGTCTAGCGGGAGCGGGAGATACGCAGTATTTT.

Comments on this clone: Other DNA sequences within the sample encode an identical CDR3. DNA of the CDR3: TGTGCCAGCTCACCTGGACAGGGGGGAATGAACACTGAAGCTTTCTTT. Its protein is CASSPGQGGMNTEAFF. The chain combines TRBV18 with TRBJ1-1, with 10 bases that match TRBD1. This CDR3 is 16 amino acids long. J gave up 0 bases and V 3 bases, and 4 bases lay outside the gene matches. Per the germline V gene, CDR1 is KGHSH and CDR2 is LQKENI.

The chain uses TRBV18 and TRBJ1-3; weak D call: TRBD1 (5 bases). CDR1 is KGHSH and CDR2 is LQKENI in the germline V gene. The CDR3 runs to 15 residues. The V end lost 2 bases, the J end lost 0 bases, and 8 bases lay between the germline ends. CDR3 DNA sequence: TGTGCCAGCTCACCAGCAGGGTTCTCTGGAAACACCATATATTTT. It codes for CASSPAGFSGNTIYF.

The V call is TRBV7-8, the J call TRBJ2-7; tentative D call: TRBD1 (6 bases). CDR1 SGHVS and CDR2 FQNEAQ come from the germline V gene. The CDR3 length is 12 residues. Trimming removed 11 bases from V and 4 bases from J, with 15 bases in between. The CDR3 sequence: CAVSRQGYEQYF. The CDR3 nucleotides are TGTGCCGTTTCCCGTCAGGGGTACGAGCAGTACTTC.

V and J are TRBV19 and TRBJ2-1; D uncertain. V lost 1 base to trimming and J lost 8 bases, with 9 bases between them. The CDR3 consists of 13 residues. Germline V gene sequence: CDR1 LNHDA, CDR2 SQIVND (reference sequence). CDR3 in DNA: TGTGCCAGTAGTATAGGCCTGTTAGATGAGCAGTTCTTC. Translated, it gives CASSIGLLDEQFF.

The genes are TRBV6-5 and TRBJ2-7; TRBD1 matches 9 bases. With V trimmed by 6 bases and J by 1 base, 7 bases remained unmatched. The length of the CDR3 is 15 residues. Germline V gene data show CDR1 as MNHEY and CDR2 as SVGAGI. CDR3 nucleotide sequence: TGTGCCAGCAGACCAGGACAGGGGAGTTCCTACGAGCAGTACTTC. Translating gives CASRPGQGSSYEQYF.

The rearrangement joins TRBV6-5 to TRBJ1-2; TRBD1 agrees at 7 bases. The CDR3 has 14 amino acids. Germline-derived CDR1 and CDR2 are MNHEY and SVGAGI. V lost 9 bases to trimming and J lost 2 bases; unmatched junction nucleotides: 9. The CDR3 DNA reads TGTGCCAGTAAACAGGGGTCGGGGAACTATGGCTACACCTTC. The encoded protein is CASKQGSGNYGYTF.

The gene calls are TRBV27 and TRBJ2-1; D gene ambiguous. In germline, CDR1 is MNHEY, CDR2 SMNVEV (reference sequence). The CDR3 totals 10 residues. Trimming cost V 6 bases and J 5 bases, with 2 bases left between them. CDR3 region: CASSNNEQFF. CDR3 nucleotide sequence: TGTGCCAGCAGCAACAATGAGCAGTTCTTC.

In the case of this clone: Other DNA variants within this sample encode the same CDR3. The chain combines TRBV18 with TRBJ2-6, with TRBD2 matching over 9 bases. Germline V CDR1 and CDR2: KGHSH, LQKENI. The CDR3 loop spans 17 amino acids. The junction had 7 bases not matched to a gene; V was cut back by 3 bases and J by 4 bases. DNA of the CDR3: TGTGCCAGCTCACCGGGCGGGGGGGCATACGGGGCCAACGTCCTGACTTTC. It translates to CASSPGGGAYGANVLTF.

V and J are TRBV5-8 and TRBJ2-7; 12 nucleotides line up with TRBD1. This CDR3 is built from 17 residues. Per the germline V gene, CDR1 is SGHTS and CDR2 is YDEGEE. The junction had 9 bases not matched to a gene; V was cut back by 0 bases and J by 5 bases. The CDR3 loop reads CASSLAPPGTGGNEQYF. The CDR3, as DNA: TGTGCCAGCAGCTTGGCGCCCCCCGGGACAGGGGGCAACGAGCAGTACTTC.

The genes are TRBV15 and TRBJ2-7; 12 nucleotides line up with TRBD1. CDR1 and CDR2 (germline): LNHNV, YYDKDF (reference sequence). The V and J ends lost 1 base and 6 bases, in that order; junction bases with no gene match: 4. The CDR3 has 15 residues. The CDR3 loop is CATSRAGQGASEQYF. Written as DNA, the CDR3 is TGTGCCACCAGCAGAGCGGGACAGGGGGCCTCCGAGCAGTACTTC. The variable domain in full, with the rest retrieved from reference TRBV15 and TRBJ2-7, is DAMVIQNPRYQVTQFGKPVTLSCSQTLNHNVMYWYQQKSSQAPKLLFHYYDKDFNNEADTPDNFQSRRPNTSFCFLDIRSPGLGDTAMYLCATSRAGQGASEQYFGPGTRLTVT.

V usage is TRBV7-2 and J usage is TRBJ2-3; possibly TRBD2 for D (5 bases). Per the germline V gene, CDR1 is SGHTA and CDR2 is FQGNSA. Trimming took 1 base from V and 2 from J, leaving 7 bases between them. This CDR3 is 14 amino acids long. The CDR3 DNA follows: TGTGCCAGCAGCTTAGGACTACTCACAGATACGCAGTATTTT. It specifies CASSLGLLTDTQYF.